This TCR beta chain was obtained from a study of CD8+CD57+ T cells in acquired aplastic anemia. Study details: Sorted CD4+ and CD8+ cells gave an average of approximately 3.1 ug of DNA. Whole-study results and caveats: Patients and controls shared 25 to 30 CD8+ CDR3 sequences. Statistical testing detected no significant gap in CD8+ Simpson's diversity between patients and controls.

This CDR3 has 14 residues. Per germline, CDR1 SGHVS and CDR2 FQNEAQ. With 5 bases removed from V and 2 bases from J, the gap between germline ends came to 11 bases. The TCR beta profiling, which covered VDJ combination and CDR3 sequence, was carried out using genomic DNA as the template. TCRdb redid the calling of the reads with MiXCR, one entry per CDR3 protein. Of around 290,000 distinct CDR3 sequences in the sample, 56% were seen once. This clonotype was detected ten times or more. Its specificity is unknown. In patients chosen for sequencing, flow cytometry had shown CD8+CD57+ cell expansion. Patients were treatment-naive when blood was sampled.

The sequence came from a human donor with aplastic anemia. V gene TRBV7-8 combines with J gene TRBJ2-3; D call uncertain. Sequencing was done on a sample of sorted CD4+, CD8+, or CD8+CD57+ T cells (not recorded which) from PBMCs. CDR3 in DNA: TGTGCCAGCAGCCAAGCCAGACCCACAGATACGCAGTATTTT. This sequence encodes CASSQARPTDTQYF.